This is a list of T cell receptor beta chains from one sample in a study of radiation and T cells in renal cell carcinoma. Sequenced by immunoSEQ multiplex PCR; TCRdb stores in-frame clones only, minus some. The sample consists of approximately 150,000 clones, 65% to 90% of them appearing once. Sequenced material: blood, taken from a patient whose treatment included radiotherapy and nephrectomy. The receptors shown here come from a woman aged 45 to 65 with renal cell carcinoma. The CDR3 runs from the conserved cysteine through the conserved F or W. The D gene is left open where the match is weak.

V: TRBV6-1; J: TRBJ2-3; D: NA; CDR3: CASSQPSTDTQYF; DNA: TGTGCCAGCAGTCAGCCTAGCACAGATACGCAGTATTTT
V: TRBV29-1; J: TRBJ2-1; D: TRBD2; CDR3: CSVQKGRAYNEQFF; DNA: TGCAGCGTTCAGAAGGGGAGGGCCTACAATGAGCAGTTCTTC
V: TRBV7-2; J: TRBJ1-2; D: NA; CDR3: CASSLFPEVGYTF; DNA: TGTGCCAGCAGCTTATTTCCGGAGGTAGGCTACACCTTC
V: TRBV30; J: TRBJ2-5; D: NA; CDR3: CAWSLSQETQYF; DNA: TGTGCCTGGAGTCTAAGTCAAGAGACCCAGTACTTC
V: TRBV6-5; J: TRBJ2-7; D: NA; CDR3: CASSSLQILSYEQYF; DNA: TGTGCCAGCAGCTCCCTGCAGATTCTTTCCTACGAGCAGTACTTC
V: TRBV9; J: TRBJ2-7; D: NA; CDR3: CASSVGWEDPLEQYF; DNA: TGTGCCAGCAGCGTAGGGTGGGAGGACCCTCTCGAGCAGTACTTC
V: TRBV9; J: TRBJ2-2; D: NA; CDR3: CASSVELETGELFF; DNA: TGTGCCAGCAGCGTAGAACTAGAAACCGGGGAGCTGTTTTTT
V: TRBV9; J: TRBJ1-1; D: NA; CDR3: CASSVAGDTEAFF; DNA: TGTGCCAGCAGCGTAGCTGGGGACACTGAAGCTTTCTTT
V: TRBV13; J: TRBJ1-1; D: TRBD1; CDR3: CASTAPGGWNTEAFF; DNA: TGTGCCAGCACTGCACCAGGGGGCTGGAACACTGAAGCTTTCTTT
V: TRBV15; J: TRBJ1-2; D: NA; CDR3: CATSIGQNYGYTF; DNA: TGTGCCACCAGCATAGGACAAAACTATGGCTACACCTTC
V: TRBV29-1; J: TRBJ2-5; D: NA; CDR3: CSSIQGLQETQYF; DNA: TGCAGCTCCATCCAGGGTTTACAAGAGACCCAGTACTTC
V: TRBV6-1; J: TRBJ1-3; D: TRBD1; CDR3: CASSKGTENSGNTIYF; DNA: TGTGCCAGCAGTAAAGGGACAGAGAACTCTGGAAACACCATATATTTT
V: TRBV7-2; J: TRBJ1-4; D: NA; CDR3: CASSPDEKLFF; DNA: TGTGCCAGCAGCCCTGATGAAAAACTGTTTTTT
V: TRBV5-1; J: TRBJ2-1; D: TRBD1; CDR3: CASSSGQGMSEQFF; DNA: TGCGCCAGCAGCTCGGGACAGGGGATGAGTGAGCAGTTCTTC
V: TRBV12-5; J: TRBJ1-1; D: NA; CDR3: CASGKGQTSGNTEAFF; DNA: TGTGCTAGTGGCAAAGGACAGACTTCAGGGAACACTGAAGCTTTCTTT
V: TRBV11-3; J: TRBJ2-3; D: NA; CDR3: CASSLDLTVTDTQYF; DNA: TGTGCCAGCAGCTTAGACCTGACAGTCACAGATACGCAGTATTTT
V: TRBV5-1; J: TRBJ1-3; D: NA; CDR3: CASSLEGVSGNTIYF; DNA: TGCGCCAGCAGCTTGGAAGGGGTCTCTGGAAACACCATATATTTT